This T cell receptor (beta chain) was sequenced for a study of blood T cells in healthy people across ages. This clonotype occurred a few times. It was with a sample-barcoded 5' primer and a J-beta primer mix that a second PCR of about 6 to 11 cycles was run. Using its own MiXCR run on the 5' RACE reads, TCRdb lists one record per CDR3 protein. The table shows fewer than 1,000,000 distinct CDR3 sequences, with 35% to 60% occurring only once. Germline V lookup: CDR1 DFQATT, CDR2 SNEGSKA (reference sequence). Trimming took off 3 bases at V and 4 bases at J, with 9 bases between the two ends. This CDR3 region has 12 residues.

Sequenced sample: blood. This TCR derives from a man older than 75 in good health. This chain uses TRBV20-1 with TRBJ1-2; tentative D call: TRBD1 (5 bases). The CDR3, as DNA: TGCAGTGCTAGCATAGGGGTCTATGGCTACACCTTC. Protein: CSASIGVYGYTF.